This T cell receptor (beta chain) appears in the sequencing data of a study of Tregs in tolerant kidney transplant recipients. Findings and caveats of the study: Biological reproducibility was not directly addressed in this study. For some patients, primers changed over time, blocking nucleotide-level comparison. Validation in larger populations is needed because few patients were studied.

To note about this clone: Its antigen is not identified.

The nonmyeloablative bone marrow transplants came from related graft donors, with transient mixed chimerism. Unstimulated regulatory T cells (CD4+CD25+CD127-), CD4+CD25- non-regulatory cells, CD4 and CD8 cells were FACS-sorted from thawed PBMCs. This CDR3 has 17 amino acids. Germline V gene sequence: CDR1 SGDLS, CDR2 YYNGEE. With 4 bases clipped from V and 6 bases from J, the junction kept 15 bases outside the gene matches. Generated by immunoSEQ multiplex PCR, the TCRdb table keeps only in-frame clones and is missing some. The sample holds 81,000 or so clones, roughly nine tenths seen once. This TCR was recovered from a human patient who received a combined kidney and bone marrow transplant. Some T cells may possibly be graft donor cells. Sequences were derived from CD4+ T cells from blood (PBMCs), sampled 24 months after the transplant. This sequence joins TRBV9 and TRBJ2-2, with TRBD1 identical over 7 bases. DNA of the CDR3: TGTGCCAGCAGCCCCGGCACAGGGGTCCTAAGATCCGGGGAGCTGTTTTTT. Its translation is CASSPGTGVLRSGELFF.